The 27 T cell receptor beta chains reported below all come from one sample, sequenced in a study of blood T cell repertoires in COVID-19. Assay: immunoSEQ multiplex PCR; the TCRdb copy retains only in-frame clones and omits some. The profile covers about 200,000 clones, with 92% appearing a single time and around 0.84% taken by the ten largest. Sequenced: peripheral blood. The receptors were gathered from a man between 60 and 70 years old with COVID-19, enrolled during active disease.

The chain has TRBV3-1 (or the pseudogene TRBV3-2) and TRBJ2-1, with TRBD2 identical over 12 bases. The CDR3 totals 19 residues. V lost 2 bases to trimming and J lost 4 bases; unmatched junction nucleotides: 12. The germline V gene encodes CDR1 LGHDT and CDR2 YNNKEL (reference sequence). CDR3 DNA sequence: TGTGCCAGCAGCCAAAAAGGACTAGCGGGACGTGCACTTTACAATGAGCAGTTCTTC. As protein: CASSQKGLAGRALYNEQFF.

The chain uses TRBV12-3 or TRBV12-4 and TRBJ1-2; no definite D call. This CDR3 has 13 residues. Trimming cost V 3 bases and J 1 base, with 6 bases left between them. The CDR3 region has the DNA TGTGCCAGCAGTTTTATAGATAACTATGGCTACACCTTC. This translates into CASSFIDNYGYTF.

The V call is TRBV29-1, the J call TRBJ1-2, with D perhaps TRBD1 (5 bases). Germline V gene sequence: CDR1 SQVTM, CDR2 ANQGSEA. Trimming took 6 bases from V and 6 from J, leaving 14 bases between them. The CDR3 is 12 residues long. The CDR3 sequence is CSVRQRTNGYTF. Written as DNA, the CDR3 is TGCAGCGTCCGACAGCGCACGAATGGCTACACCTTC.

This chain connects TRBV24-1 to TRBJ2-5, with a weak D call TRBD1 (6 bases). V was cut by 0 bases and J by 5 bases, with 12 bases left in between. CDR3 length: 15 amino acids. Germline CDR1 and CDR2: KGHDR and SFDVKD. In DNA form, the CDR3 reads TGTGCCACCAGTGATTTGGTACAGGGAGCGGAGACCCAGTACTTC. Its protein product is CATSDLVQGAETQYF.

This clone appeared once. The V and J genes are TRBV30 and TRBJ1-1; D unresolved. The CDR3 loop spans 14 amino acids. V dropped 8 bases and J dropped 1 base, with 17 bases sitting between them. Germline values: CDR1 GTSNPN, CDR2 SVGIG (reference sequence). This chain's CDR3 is CARGSALGNTEAFF. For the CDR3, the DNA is TGTGCCCGAGGGAGTGCGCTCGGGAACACTGAAGCTTTCTTT.

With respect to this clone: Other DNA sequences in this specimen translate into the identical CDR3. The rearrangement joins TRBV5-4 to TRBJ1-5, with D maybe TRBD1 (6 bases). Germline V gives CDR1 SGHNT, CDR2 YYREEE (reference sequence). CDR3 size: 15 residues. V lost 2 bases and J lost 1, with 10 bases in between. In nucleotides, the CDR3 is TGTGCCAGCAGCTTAGGGGGAAACAGCAATCAGCCCCAGCATTTT. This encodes CASSLGGNSNQPQHF.

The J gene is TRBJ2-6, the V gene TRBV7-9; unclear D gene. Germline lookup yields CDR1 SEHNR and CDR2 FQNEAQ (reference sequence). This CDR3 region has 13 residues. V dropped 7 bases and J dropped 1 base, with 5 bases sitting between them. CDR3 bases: TGTGCCAGCACCGTATCTGGGGCCAACGTCCTGACTTTC. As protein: CASTVSGANVLTF. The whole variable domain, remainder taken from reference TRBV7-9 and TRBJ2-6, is DTGVSQNPRHKITKRGQNVTFRCDPISEHNRLYWYRQTLGQGPEFLTYFQNEAQLEKSRLLSDRFSAERPKGSFSTLEIQRTEQGDSAMYLCASTVSGANVLTFGAGSRLTVL.

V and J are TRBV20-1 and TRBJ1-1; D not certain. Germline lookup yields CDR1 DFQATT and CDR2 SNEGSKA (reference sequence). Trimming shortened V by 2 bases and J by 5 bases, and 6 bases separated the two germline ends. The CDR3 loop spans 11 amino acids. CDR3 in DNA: TGCAGTGCTAGATCCTTGACTGAAGCTTTCTTT. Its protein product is CSARSLTEAFF.

The DNA for the CDR3 is TGTGCCAGCAGTTACTCGAGGGAAAAAGGGCAGCCCCAGCATTTT. This codes for CASSYSREKGQPQHF. J is TRBJ1-5 and V is TRBV6-5, with D unresolved. The CDR3 consists of 15 residues. Germline CDR1 MNHEY, CDR2 SVGAGI. With 0 bases removed from V and 7 bases from J, the gap between germline ends came to 13 bases.

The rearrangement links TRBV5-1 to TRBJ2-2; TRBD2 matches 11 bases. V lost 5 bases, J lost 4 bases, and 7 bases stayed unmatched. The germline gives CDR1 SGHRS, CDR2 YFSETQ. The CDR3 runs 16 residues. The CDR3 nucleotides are TGCGCCAGCAGAAGAACTAGCGGGGGCCTCACCGGGGAGCTGTTTTTT. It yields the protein CASRRTSGGLTGELFF.

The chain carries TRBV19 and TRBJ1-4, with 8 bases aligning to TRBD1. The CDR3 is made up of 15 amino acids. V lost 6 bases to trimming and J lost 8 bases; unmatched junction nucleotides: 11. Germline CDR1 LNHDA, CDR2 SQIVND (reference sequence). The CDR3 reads CASRSYRGKEEKLFF. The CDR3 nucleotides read TGTGCCAGTAGATCGTACAGGGGGAAGGAAGAAAAACTGTTTTTT.

This chain's CDR3 is CASRRGAGQSNTEAFF. DNA of the CDR3: TGCGCCAGCAGACGTGGGGCGGGACAGAGTAACACTGAAGCTTTCTTT. The V and J genes are TRBV5-1 and TRBJ1-1, with 7 bases fitting TRBD1. Trimming removed 5 bases from V and 2 bases from J; junction bases left unmatched: 12. Germline V gene lookup returns CDR1 SGHRS and CDR2 YFSETQ. CDR3 length: 16 amino acids.

Here the CDR3 DNA reads TGTGCCAGCAGCCAAGGGATGCCACTAGCGGGAAGCTACGAGCAGTACTTC. Encoded protein: CASSQGMPLAGSYEQYF. The rearrangement joins TRBV3-1 (or the pseudogene TRBV3-2) to TRBJ2-7; 10 nucleotides align to TRBD2. The CDR3 loop spans 17 amino acids. Trimming took 1 base from V and 3 from J; bases not matched to a gene: 9. Germline V lookup: CDR1 LGHDT, CDR2 YNNKEL (reference sequence).

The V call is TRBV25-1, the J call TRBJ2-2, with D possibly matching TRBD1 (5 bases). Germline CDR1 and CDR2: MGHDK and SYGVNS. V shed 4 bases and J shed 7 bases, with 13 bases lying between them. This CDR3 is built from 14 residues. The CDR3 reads CASSGGNLGGELFF. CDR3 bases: TGTGCCAGCAGTGGGGGCAACCTTGGCGGGGAGCTGTTTTTT.

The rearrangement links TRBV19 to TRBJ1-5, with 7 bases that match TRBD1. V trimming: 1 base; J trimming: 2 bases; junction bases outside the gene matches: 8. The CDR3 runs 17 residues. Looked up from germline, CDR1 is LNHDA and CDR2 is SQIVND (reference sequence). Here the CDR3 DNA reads TGTGCCAGTAGTATAGTACCCAACAGGGGTGGCAATCAGCCCCAGCATTTT. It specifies CASSIVPNRGGNQPQHF.

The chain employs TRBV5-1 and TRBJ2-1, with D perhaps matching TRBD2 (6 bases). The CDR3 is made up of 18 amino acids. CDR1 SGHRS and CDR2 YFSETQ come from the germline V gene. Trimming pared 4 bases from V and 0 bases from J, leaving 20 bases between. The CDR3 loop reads CASSRGTEGLSSYNEQFF. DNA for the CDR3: TGCGCCAGCAGCCGGGGGACGGAGGGCCTGAGCTCCTACAATGAGCAGTTCTTC.

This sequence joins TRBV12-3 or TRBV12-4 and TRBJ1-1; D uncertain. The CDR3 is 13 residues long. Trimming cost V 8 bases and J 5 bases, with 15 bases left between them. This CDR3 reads CASHRGGLTEAFF. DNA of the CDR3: TGTGCCAGCCACCGAGGAGGATTGACTGAAGCTTTCTTT.

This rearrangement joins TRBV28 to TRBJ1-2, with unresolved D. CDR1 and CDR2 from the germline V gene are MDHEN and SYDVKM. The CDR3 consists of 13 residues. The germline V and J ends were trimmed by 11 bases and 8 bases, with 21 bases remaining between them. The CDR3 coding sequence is TGTGCCGTGGCCGTTCGGGTTGTCATAGGCTACACCTTC. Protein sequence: CAVAVRVVIGYTF.

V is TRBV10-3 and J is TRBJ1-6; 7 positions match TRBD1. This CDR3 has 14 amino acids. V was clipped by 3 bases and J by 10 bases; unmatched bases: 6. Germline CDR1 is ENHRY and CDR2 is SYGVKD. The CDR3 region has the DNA TGTGCCATCAGTGACAGGGGGTATGGGTCACCCCTCCACTTT. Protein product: CAISDRGYGSPLHF.

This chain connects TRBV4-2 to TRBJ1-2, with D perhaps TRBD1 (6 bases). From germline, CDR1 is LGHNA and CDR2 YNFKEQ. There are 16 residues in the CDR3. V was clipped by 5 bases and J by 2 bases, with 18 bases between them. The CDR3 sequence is CASSSLRGPMNYGYTF. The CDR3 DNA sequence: TGTGCCAGCAGCTCCCTCAGGGGACCGATGAACTATGGCTACACCTTC.

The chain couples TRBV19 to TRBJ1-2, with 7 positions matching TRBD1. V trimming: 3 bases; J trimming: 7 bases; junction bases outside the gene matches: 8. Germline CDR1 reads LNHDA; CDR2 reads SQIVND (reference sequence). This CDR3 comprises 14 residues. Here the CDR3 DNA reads TGTGCCAGTAGTATTGGAGGGGGCGTCTTTGGCTACACCTTC. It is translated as CASSIGGGVFGYTF.

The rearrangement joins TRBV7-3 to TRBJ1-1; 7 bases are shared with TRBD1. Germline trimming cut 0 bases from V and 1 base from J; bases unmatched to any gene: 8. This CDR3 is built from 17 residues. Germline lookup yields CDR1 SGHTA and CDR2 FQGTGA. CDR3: CASSLTSPGTANTEAFF. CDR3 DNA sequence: TGTGCCAGCAGCTTAACGTCCCCCGGGACAGCGAACACTGAAGCTTTCTTT.

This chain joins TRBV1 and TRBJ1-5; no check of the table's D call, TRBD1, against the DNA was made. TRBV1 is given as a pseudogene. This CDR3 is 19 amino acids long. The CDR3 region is CTSSQGRQEPRTSNQPQHF. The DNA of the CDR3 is TGCACCAGCAGCCAAGGGAGACAGGAGCCGAGGACTAGCAATCAGCCCCAGCATTTT.

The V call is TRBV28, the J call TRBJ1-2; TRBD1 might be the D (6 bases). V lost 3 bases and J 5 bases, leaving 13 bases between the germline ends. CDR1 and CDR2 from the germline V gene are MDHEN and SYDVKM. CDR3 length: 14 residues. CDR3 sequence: CASSFRTALYGYTF. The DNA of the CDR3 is TGTGCCAGCAGTTTCCGGACAGCCCTTTATGGCTACACCTTC.

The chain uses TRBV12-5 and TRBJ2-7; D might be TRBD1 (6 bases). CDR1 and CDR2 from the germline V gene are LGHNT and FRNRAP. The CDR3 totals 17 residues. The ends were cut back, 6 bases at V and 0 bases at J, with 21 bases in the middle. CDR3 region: CASGLQSQGSDSYEQYF. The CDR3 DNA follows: TGTGCTAGTGGGCTACAATCACAGGGTTCTGACTCCTACGAGCAGTACTTC.

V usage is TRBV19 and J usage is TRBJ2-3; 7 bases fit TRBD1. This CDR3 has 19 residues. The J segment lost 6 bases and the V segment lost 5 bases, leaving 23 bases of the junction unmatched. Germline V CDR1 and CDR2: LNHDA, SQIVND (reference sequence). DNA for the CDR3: TGTGCCAGTAGTCCAGGACGCTGGACAGGCGTTAAAAAGCAGGATACGCAGTATTTT. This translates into CASSPGRWTGVKKQDTQYF.

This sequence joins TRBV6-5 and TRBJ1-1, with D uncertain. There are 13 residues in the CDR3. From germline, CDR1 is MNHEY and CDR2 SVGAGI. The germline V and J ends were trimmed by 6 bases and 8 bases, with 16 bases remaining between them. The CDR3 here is CASRQQPLAEAFF. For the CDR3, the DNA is TGTGCCAGCAGACAACAGCCGCTGGCCGAAGCTTTCTTT.